This is a list of T cell receptor beta chains from one sample in a study of regulatory T cells in long-lasting Graves disease. TCRdb re-called the multiplex PCR reads through MiXCR, storing one row per CDR3 protein. The repertoire holds about 430,000 distinct CDR3 sequences, with 21% as singletons. The sample was peripheral blood mononuclear cells (PBMCs), taken when the disease was refractory, from a patient treated with antithyroid drugs. The receptors were sampled from a female donor with Graves disease. Each CDR3 is given with its conserved first and last residue. D genes are given only for firm matches. For some rows the clone size is stated as once, few or many, or as a class when expanded; others skip it.

abundance: few
v_gene: TRBV15
j_gene: TRBJ2-3
d_gene: -
len: 15
CDR3nt: TGTGCCACCAGCAGAGATGATTTGGACACAGATACGCAGTATTTT
CDR3aa: CATSRDDLDTDTQYF

abundance: few
v_gene: TRBV10-3
j_gene: TRBJ1-5
d_gene: -
len: 13
CDR3nt: TGTGCCATCAGTCCCGACGGTCATCAGCCCCAGCATTTT
CDR3aa: CAISPDGHQPQHF

abundance: many
v_gene: TRBV7-9
j_gene: TRBJ2-5
d_gene: -
len: 14
CDR3nt: TGTGCCAGCAGCTTGGGGTACAACCAAGAGACCCAGTACTTC
CDR3aa: CASSLGYNQETQYF

abundance: many
v_gene: TRBV3-1
j_gene: TRBJ2-5
d_gene: -
len: 13
CDR3nt: TGTGCCAGCAGCCAAGATGTGTGGGAGACCCAGTACTTC
CDR3aa: CASSQDVWETQYF

abundance: many
v_gene: TRBV20-1
j_gene: TRBJ2-7
d_gene: -
len: 16
CDR3nt: TGCAGTGCTAGGGGGGCACAGGGAAAGGCCAACTACGAGCAGTACTTC
CDR3aa: CSARGAQGKANYEQYF

abundance: -
v_gene: TRBV28
j_gene: TRBJ2-1
d_gene: -
len: 16
CDR3nt: TGTGCCAGCATGGGCGGGGCTGCCACCAGAAACAATGAGCAGTTCTTC
CDR3aa: CASMGGAATRNNEQFF

abundance: -
v_gene: TRBV7-3
j_gene: TRBJ2-3
d_gene: TRBD2
len: 18
CDR3nt: TGTGCCAGCAGCTTGGACGTTGATAGCGGGAGCGGCACAGATACGCAGTATTTT
CDR3aa: CASSLDVDSGSGTDTQYF

abundance: many
v_gene: TRBV6-2/TRBV6-3
j_gene: TRBJ1-2
d_gene: TRBD1
len: 14
CDR3nt: TGTGCCAGCAGCCCGACAGGGCAGGACTATGGCTACACCTTC
CDR3aa: CASSPTGQDYGYTF

abundance: many
v_gene: TRBV20-1
j_gene: TRBJ2-5
d_gene: -
len: 13
CDR3nt: TGCAGTGCTAGAGAGGCGGGACTTGAGACCCAGTACTTC
CDR3aa: CSAREAGLETQYF

abundance: many
v_gene: TRBV7-3
j_gene: TRBJ2-2
d_gene: -
len: 17
CDR3nt: TGTGCCAGCAGCTTAAGGGGAGGCGGGAAGGGCACCGGGGAGCTGTTTTTT
CDR3aa: CASSLRGGGKGTGELFF

abundance: many
v_gene: TRBV28
j_gene: TRBJ2-7
d_gene: TRBD1
len: 15
CDR3nt: TGTGCCAGCAGTGAGGGACAGGGGTTAATTTACGAGCAGTACTTC
CDR3aa: CASSEGQGLIYEQYF

abundance: many
v_gene: TRBV3-1
j_gene: TRBJ2-5
d_gene: -
len: 16
CDR3nt: TGTGCCAGCAGCCAAGAGGCCGTTCAGAGGCAAGAGACCCAGTACTTC
CDR3aa: CASSQEAVQRQETQYF

abundance: -
v_gene: TRBV6-2/TRBV6-3
j_gene: TRBJ1-2
d_gene: -
len: 11
CDR3nt: TGTGCCAGCAGAAGGGGGGCTGGCTACACCTTC
CDR3aa: CASRRGAGYTF

abundance: -
v_gene: TRBV10-3
j_gene: TRBJ1-1
d_gene: TRBD1
len: 15
CDR3nt: TGTGCCATCAGTGTGACAGGGGGCTCGAACACTGAAGCTTTCTTT
CDR3aa: CAISVTGGSNTEAFF

abundance: -
v_gene: TRBV7-8
j_gene: TRBJ2-1
d_gene: -
len: 13
CDR3nt: TGTGCCAGCAGCTTAGAAACAGGGAATGAGCAGTTCTTC
CDR3aa: CASSLETGNEQFF

abundance: many
v_gene: TRBV6-1
j_gene: TRBJ2-7
d_gene: -
len: 12
CDR3nt: TGTGCCAGCAGTGAAGCCTCCTACGAGCAGTACTTC
CDR3aa: CASSEASYEQYF

abundance: many
v_gene: TRBV20-1
j_gene: TRBJ1-2
d_gene: -
len: 10
CDR3nt: TGCAGTGCTAGTAACTATGGCTACACCTTC
CDR3aa: CSASNYGYTF

abundance: many
v_gene: TRBV28
j_gene: TRBJ2-7
d_gene: -
len: 14
CDR3nt: TGTGCCAGCAGCCCCCGGGGCCTCACCCCCGAGCAGTACTTC
CDR3aa: CASSPRGLTPEQYF

abundance: once
v_gene: TRBV4-1
j_gene: TRBJ2-7
d_gene: TRBD1
len: 14
CDR3nt: TGCGCCAGCAGCCAGGGGACAGTAGCCTACGAGCAGTACTTC
CDR3aa: CASSQGTVAYEQYF

abundance: many
v_gene: TRBV7-8
j_gene: TRBJ2-7
d_gene: TRBD2
len: 17
CDR3nt: TGTGCCAGCAGCTTAAATTCCGGTAGCGGGATCTCCTACGAGCAGTACTTC
CDR3aa: CASSLNSGSGISYEQYF

abundance: many
v_gene: TRBV12-3/TRBV12-4
j_gene: TRBJ1-2
d_gene: -
len: 13
CDR3nt: TGTGCCAGCAGTTTAGCTCCGAACTATGGCTACACCTTC
CDR3aa: CASSLAPNYGYTF

abundance: few
v_gene: TRBV20-1
j_gene: TRBJ2-4
d_gene: -
len: 13
CDR3nt: TGCAGTGCTGGTAGCGGCTTCTACGTTGAGCAGTACTTC
CDR3aa: CSAGSGFYVEQYF

abundance: -
v_gene: TRBV5-4
j_gene: TRBJ1-3
d_gene: TRBD1
len: 15
CDR3nt: TGTGCCAGCAGCTTCTCCAGGGGGCTTGGAAACACCATATATTTT
CDR3aa: CASSFSRGLGNTIYF

abundance: -
v_gene: TRBV6-9
j_gene: TRBJ2-1
d_gene: TRBD2
len: 15
CDR3nt: TGTGCCAGCAGTTACGGGCTAGCGGGAGTCAATGAGCAGTTCTTC
CDR3aa: CASSYGLAGVNEQFF

abundance: -
v_gene: TRBV4-1
j_gene: TRBJ2-7
d_gene: TRBD2
len: 17
CDR3nt: TGCGCCAGCAGCCAAGGAACGGGGACTAGCGGGGAGTACGAGCAGTACTTC
CDR3aa: CASSQGTGTSGEYEQYF

abundance: few
v_gene: TRBV7-8
j_gene: TRBJ2-2
d_gene: -
len: 15
CDR3nt: TGTGCCAGCAGGCCGGGACACCTGAACACCGGGGAGCTGTTTTTT
CDR3aa: CASRPGHLNTGELFF

abundance: many
v_gene: TRBV30
j_gene: TRBJ2-7
d_gene: TRBD2
len: 13
CDR3nt: TGTGCCTGGAATGCGGGAGGTGGGTACGAGCAGTACTTC
CDR3aa: CAWNAGGGYEQYF

abundance: few
v_gene: TRBV6-5
j_gene: TRBJ2-7
d_gene: -
len: 16
CDR3nt: TGTGCCAGCAGTTACTCGCTCGGACAGCGGGGATACGAGCAGTACTTC
CDR3aa: CASSYSLGQRGYEQYF

abundance: -
v_gene: TRBV19
j_gene: TRBJ2-2
d_gene: TRBD1
len: 16
CDR3nt: TGTGCCAGTAGTAGCTGGGGGACAGGGAGTACCGGGGAGCTGTTTTTT
CDR3aa: CASSSWGTGSTGELFF

abundance: many
v_gene: TRBV3-1
j_gene: TRBJ2-7
d_gene: -
len: 13
CDR3nt: TGTGCCAGCAGTCCTGGACAATTCTACGAGCAGTACTTC
CDR3aa: CASSPGQFYEQYF

abundance: -
v_gene: TRBV5-1
j_gene: TRBJ1-1
d_gene: -
len: 14
CDR3nt: TGCGCCAGCAGCTTCTGGCAGGTGAACACTGAAGCTTTCTTT
CDR3aa: CASSFWQVNTEAFF

abundance: -
v_gene: TRBV6-1
j_gene: TRBJ2-3
d_gene: -
len: 13
CDR3nt: TGTGCCAGCAGGATTAGTTCCTCAGATACGCAGTATTTT
CDR3aa: CASRISSSDTQYF

abundance: many
v_gene: TRBV3-1
j_gene: TRBJ2-5
d_gene: TRBD2
len: 16
CDR3nt: TGTGCCAGCAGCGCGACTAGCGGGGGGGTCCAAGAGACCCAGTACTTC
CDR3aa: CASSATSGGVQETQYF

abundance: many
v_gene: TRBV3-1
j_gene: TRBJ1-1
d_gene: -
len: 13
CDR3nt: TGTGCCAGCAGCCAGAGAAGGGACACTGAAGCTTTCTTT
CDR3aa: CASSQRRDTEAFF

abundance: many
v_gene: TRBV12-3/TRBV12-4
j_gene: TRBJ1-5
d_gene: -
len: 14
CDR3nt: TGTGCCAGCACCACAGGGTCTCCCTATCAGCCCCAGCATTTT
CDR3aa: CASTTGSPYQPQHF

abundance: -
v_gene: TRBV5-6
j_gene: TRBJ1-4
d_gene: -
len: 15
CDR3nt: TGTGCCAGCAGCCAGGGATATGCAACTAATGAAAAACTGTTTTTT
CDR3aa: CASSQGYATNEKLFF